These 11 T cell receptor beta chains came from one sample sequenced in a study of cytomegalovirus exposure and HLA in healthy donors. 60 Vbeta and 13 Jbeta primers were used in PCR. Assay: immunoSEQ multiplex PCR; the TCRdb copy retains only in-frame clones and omits some. The table records around 160,000 clones, 65% to 70% of them present only once. The sequenced material came from PBMCs. These receptors were obtained from a woman between 18 and 29 years old in good health and CMV-seropositive.

This clone was recorded once. This sequence joins TRBV29-1 and TRBJ1-1; D unclear. The CDR3 contains 10 residues. Germline V gives CDR1 SQVTM, CDR2 ANQGSEA. Trimming pared 6 bases from V and 8 bases from J, leaving 10 bases between. The CDR3: CSVAKTEAFF. Written as DNA, the CDR3 is TGCAGCGTAGCCAAAACGGAAGCTTTCTTT.

The rearrangement links TRBV7-2 to TRBJ1-5; 8 nucleotides agree with TRBD1. Germline V gene sequence: CDR1 SGHTA, CDR2 FQGNSA. This CDR3 has 15 amino acids. V gave up 5 bases and J gave up 7 bases; unmatched junction bases: 10. The CDR3 spells CASSPTTGVRQPQHF. CDR3 nucleotide sequence: TGTGCCAGCAGCCCGACGACAGGGGTCAGGCAGCCCCAGCATTTT.

This clone was observed once. The chain is built from TRBV7-2 and TRBJ2-7; D unresolved. Trimming took 1 base from V and 1 from J, leaving 8 bases between them. The length of the CDR3 is 14 residues. The germline gives CDR1 SGHTA, CDR2 FQGNSA. In DNA, the CDR3 is TGTGCCAGCAGCTTAGGCGTCCGATCCTACGAGCAGTACTTC. Its translation: CASSLGVRSYEQYF.

V is TRBV19 and J is TRBJ2-3; 14 nucleotides line up with TRBD2. This CDR3 has 14 residues. V lost 9 bases and J lost 8; bases outside the gene matches: 7. The germline V gene encodes CDR1 LNHDA and CDR2 SQIVND (reference sequence). The CDR3 coding sequence is TGTGCCAGCGAGAGGACTAGCGGGAGGAGTACGCAGTATTTT. Its translation: CASERTSGRSTQYF.

The J gene is TRBJ2-7, the V gene TRBV5-1, with 7 nucleotides matching TRBD1. The CDR3 has 15 residues. J gave up 6 bases and V 4 bases, and 13 bases lay outside the gene matches. CDR1 is SGHRS, CDR2 YFSETQ, per germline. The CDR3 DNA sequence: TGCGCCAGCAGCCCCCCTGCACAGGGGAAAAGCGAGCAGTACTTC. Protein: CASSPPAQGKSEQYF.

The V call is TRBV11-2, the J call TRBJ1-2; D possibly corresponds to TRBD1 (5 bases). Trimming stripped 0 bases from V and 4 bases from J, with 12 bases between. Germline lookup yields CDR1 SGHAT and CDR2 FQNNGV. This CDR3 contains 15 residues. CDR3 DNA sequence: TGTGCCAGCAGCTTAGACGGGGGAGTCGGCTATGGCTACACCTTC. Translating it yields CASSLDGGVGYGYTF.

The chain employs TRBV18 and TRBJ1-1; 7 nucleotides match TRBD1. CDR1 and CDR2 (germline): KGHSH, LQKENI. V trimming: 4 bases; J trimming: 8 bases; junction bases outside the gene matches: 7. The CDR3 runs 13 residues. CDR3 bases: TGTGCCAGCTCACGCACCGGGACAGCCGAAGCTTTCTTT. This sequence encodes CASSRTGTAEAFF.

This rearrangement joins TRBV4-1 to TRBJ1-2, with TRBD1 matching over 9 bases. J was trimmed by 3 bases and V by 0 bases; bases with no gene match: 5. The CDR3 has 16 amino acids. Germline CDR1 is MGHRA and CDR2 is YSYEKL. This chain's CDR3 is CASSQDTGGLDYGYTF. The DNA of the CDR3 is TGCGCCAGCAGCCAAGATACAGGGGGCCTAGACTATGGCTACACCTTC.

The V call is TRBV4-1, the J call TRBJ2-2, with D perhaps TRBD2 (5 bases). The CDR3 is 16 residues long. Germline V gene data show CDR1 as MGHRA and CDR2 as YSYEKL. Trimming cost V 0 bases and J 9 bases, with 17 bases left between them. Here the CDR3 DNA reads TGCGCCAGCAGCCAAGATACCGTACACCCGGGAAGGGAGCTGTTTTTT. This codes for CASSQDTVHPGRELFF.

The V and J genes are TRBV4-3 and TRBJ1-4; 9 positions agree with TRBD1. CDR3 length: 16 residues. Germline CDR1 is LGHNA and CDR2 is YSLEER. After removal of 0 bases from V and 5 bases from J, the junction contained 4 bases not matched to a gene. The CDR3 sequence: CASSQDLTGGNEKLFF. CDR3 bases: TGCGCCAGCAGCCAAGATCTGACAGGGGGAAATGAAAAACTGTTTTTT.

The chain uses TRBV7-2 and TRBJ2-1; 11 positions match TRBD2. Germline loops: CDR1 SGHTA, CDR2 FQGNSA. The CDR3 extends over 15 amino acids. Losses at the gene ends were 5 bases for V and 7 bases for J; bases not matched to a gene: 7. The CDR3 reads CASSRTGTSGNEQFF. In DNA form, the CDR3 reads TGTGCCAGCAGCCGCACCGGGACTAGCGGTAATGAGCAGTTCTTC.